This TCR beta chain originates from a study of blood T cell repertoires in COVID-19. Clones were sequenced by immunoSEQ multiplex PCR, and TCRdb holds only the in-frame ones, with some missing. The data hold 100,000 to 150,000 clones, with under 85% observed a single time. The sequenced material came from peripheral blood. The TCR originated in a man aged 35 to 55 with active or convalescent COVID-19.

The CDR3 DNA follows: TGTGCCAGCAGCCGCGGAGGCGTGGGAGAAAAACTGTTTTTT. It translates to CASSRGGVGEKLFF. The rearrangement joins TRBV14 to TRBJ1-4, with unresolved D. The germline V and J ends were trimmed by 4 bases and 8 bases, with 14 bases remaining between them. Germline values: CDR1 SGHDN, CDR2 FVKESK. The CDR3 is 14 amino acids.